This T cell receptor (beta chain) derives from a study of T-cell reconstitution after alpha-beta-depleted transplantation in children. Germline CDR1 and CDR2: LGHNA and YNFKEQ. Trimming cost V 3 bases and J 1 base, with 13 bases left between them. The CDR3 runs 15 residues. A library of TCRbeta sequences, prepared with unique molecular identifiers, was generated. TCRdb used MiXCR to reprocess the PCR reads, holding one entry per CDR3 protein. The data hold roughly 200,000 distinct CDR3 sequences, with about 7% observed a single time. This clonotype was obtained from a boy between 2 and 10 years old with acute lymphoblastic leukemia, due to receive a stem cell transplant. Source: PBMCs, taken before TCRalphabeta/CD19-depleted stem cell transplant. The rearrangement joins TRBV4-2 to TRBJ2-7, with D perhaps TRBD1 or TRBD2 (5 bases each). DNA of the CDR3: TGTGCCAGCAGCCAGAGGGACGGAGAATCCTACGAGCAGTACTTC. Translating gives CASSQRDGESYEQYF.